The table lists the clone carrying this TCR beta chain with many counts. As yet, its antigen is unknown. The CDR3 length is 14 residues. Germline V gene sequence: CDR1 MGHRA, CDR2 YSYEKL. V was pared by 3 bases and J by 4 bases, with 3 bases of the junction left unmatched. This sample is drawn from a study of neurological immune-mediated disorders. Study-wide findings and caveats: As far as clinical or MRI features were concerned, none was associated with the multiple sclerosis repertoire cluster.

It was by 5'RACE with 10-nucleotide random UMIs that the cDNA was made. TCRdb used MiXCR to reprocess the 5' RACE reads, holding one entry per CDR3 protein. The repertoire has about 52,000 distinct CDR3 sequences, around 4% of them found once; the top ten carry roughly 1.5%. Specimen: PBMCs. The clonotype originates from a man aged 25 to 40 with multiple sclerosis. The chain is built from TRBV4-1 and TRBJ2-7; 10 bases fit TRBD2. CDR3 nucleotides: TGCGCCAGCAGCCACAGTAGCGGGGGGTACGAGCAGTACTTC. Its translation is CASSHSSGGYEQYF.